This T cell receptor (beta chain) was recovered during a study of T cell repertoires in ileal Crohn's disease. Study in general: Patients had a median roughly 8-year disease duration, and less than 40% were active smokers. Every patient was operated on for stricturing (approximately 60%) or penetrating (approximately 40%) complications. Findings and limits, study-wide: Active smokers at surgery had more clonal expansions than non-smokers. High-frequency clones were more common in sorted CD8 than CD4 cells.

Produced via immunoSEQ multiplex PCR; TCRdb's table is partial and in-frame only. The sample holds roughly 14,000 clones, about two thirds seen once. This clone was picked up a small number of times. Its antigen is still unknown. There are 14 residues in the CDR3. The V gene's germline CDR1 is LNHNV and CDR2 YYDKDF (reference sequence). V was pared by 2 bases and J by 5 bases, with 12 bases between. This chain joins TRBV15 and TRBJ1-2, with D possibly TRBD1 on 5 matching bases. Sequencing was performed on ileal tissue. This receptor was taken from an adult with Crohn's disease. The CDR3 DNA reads TGTGCCACCAGCAGAAGTCACCAGGGATATGGCTACACCTTC. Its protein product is CATSRSHQGYGYTF.